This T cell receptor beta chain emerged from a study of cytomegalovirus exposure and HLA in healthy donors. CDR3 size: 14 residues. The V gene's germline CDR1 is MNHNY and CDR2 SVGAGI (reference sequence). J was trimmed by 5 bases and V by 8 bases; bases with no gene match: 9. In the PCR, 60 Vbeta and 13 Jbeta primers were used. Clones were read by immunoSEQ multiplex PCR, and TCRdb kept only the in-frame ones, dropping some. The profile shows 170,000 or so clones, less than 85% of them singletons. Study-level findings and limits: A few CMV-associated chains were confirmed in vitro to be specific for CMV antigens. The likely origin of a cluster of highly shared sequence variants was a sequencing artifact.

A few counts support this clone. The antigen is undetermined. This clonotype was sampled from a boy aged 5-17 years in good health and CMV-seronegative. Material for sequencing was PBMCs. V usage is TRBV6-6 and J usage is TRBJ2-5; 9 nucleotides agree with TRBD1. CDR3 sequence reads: CASGNRGREETQYF. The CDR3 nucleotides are TGTGCCAGCGGAAACAGGGGGCGCGAGGAGACCCAGTACTTC.